This T cell receptor beta chain appears in the sequencing data of a study of blood T cell repertoires in COVID-19. For the study at large: Donors in the United States, Italy and Spain gave samples during acute or convalescent COVID-19. The analysed material was cDNA or gDNA that came from T cells, B-cell-depleted T cells, or PBMCs.

In the source study's methods: Amplification of reference gene primers provided the estimated nucleated cell counts. The method was immunoSEQ multiplex PCR; TCRdb's version includes in-frame clones alone and lacks a portion of them. V, J and clone size reflect that table, while D and trimming were determined from the DNA. The sample carries approximately 85,000 clones, roughly 85% recorded once. Germline loops: CDR1 SQVTM, CDR2 ANQGSEA. There are 14 residues in the CDR3. With respect to this clone: One end of the junction fails to match germline, which may point to a read error.

This chain links TRBV29-1 with TRBJ2-7; 7 nucleotides line up with TRBD2. This sequence was found in a man aged 50 or older with active or convalescent COVID-19. The sequencing input was peripheral blood. The CDR3, as DNA: TGCAGCATTGAAGGTAGGACGGGGAGGGCCGAGCAGTACTTC. It is translated as CSIEGRTGRAEQYF.